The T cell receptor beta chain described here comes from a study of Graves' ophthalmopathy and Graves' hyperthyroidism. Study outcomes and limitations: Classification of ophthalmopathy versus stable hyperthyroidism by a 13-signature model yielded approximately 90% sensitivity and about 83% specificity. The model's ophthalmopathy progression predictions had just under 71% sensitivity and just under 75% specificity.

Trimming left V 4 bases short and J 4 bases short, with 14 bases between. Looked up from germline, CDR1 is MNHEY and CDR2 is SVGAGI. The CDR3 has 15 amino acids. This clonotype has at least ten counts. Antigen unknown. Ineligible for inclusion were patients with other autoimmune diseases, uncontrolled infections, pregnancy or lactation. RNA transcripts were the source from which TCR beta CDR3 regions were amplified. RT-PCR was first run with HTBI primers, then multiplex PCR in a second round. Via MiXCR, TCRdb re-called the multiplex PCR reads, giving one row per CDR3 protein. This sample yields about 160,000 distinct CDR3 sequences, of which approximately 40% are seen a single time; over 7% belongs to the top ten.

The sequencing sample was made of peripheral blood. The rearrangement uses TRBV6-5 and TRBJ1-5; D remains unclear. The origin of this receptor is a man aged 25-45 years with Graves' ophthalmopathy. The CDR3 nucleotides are TGTGCCAGCAGTTTGAAGTATCGGGGAAATCAGCCCCAGCATTTT. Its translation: CASSLKYRGNQPQHF.